These T cell receptor beta chains were read from a single sample in a study of blood T cell repertoires in COVID-19. Sequenced by immunoSEQ multiplex PCR; TCRdb stores in-frame clones only, minus some. This sample carries approximately 170,000 clones, approximately 85% of them seen once, and the ten largest clones take approximately 1.1%. The specimen was peripheral blood. The receptors originated from a man between 60 and 75 years old who had recovered from COVID-19. CDR3s include the opening cysteine and the closing phenylalanine or tryptophan. D genes are given only for firm matches. Only some rows state a clone size, as once, few, many or a class for expanded clones.

size,V,D,J,CDR3,DNA
NA,TRBV9,NA,TRBJ1-6,CASSPTPQEPAYNSPLHF,TGTGCCAGCAGCCCGACACCACAGGAGCCGGCCTATAATTCACCCCTCCACTTT
NA,TRBV6-5,NA,TRBJ1-5,CASRQGGNQPQHF,TGTGCCAGCAGGCAAGGAGGGAATCAGCCCCAGCATTTT
few,TRBV9,TRBD1,TRBJ2-7,CASSGGQGAEQYF,TGTGCCAGCAGCGGGGGACAGGGAGCCGAGCAGTACTTC
NA,TRBV5-4,TRBD2,TRBJ2-3,CASSFGSGGPGDTQYF,TGTGCCAGCAGCTTCGGTAGCGGGGGCCCCGGGGATACGCAGTATTTT
NA,TRBV4-1,NA,TRBJ2-5,CASRDQGGAAMETQYF,TGCGCCAGCAGAGATCAGGGTGGGGCAGCTATGGAGACCCAGTACTTC
NA,TRBV7-2,NA,TRBJ2-5,CASSLAVSQETQYF,TGTGCCAGCAGCTTAGCGGTTAGCCAAGAGACCCAGTACTTC
NA,TRBV5-1,NA,TRBJ1-1,CASSLSMNTEAFF,TGCGCCAGCAGCCTTAGTATGAACACTGAAGCTTTCTTT
NA,TRBV9,TRBD1,TRBJ1-1,CASSAQGQGGTEAFF,TGTGCCAGCAGCGCCCAGGGACAGGGGGGGACTGAAGCTTTCTTT
NA,TRBV11-2,NA,TRBJ2-7,CASRPLSRYEQYF,TGTGCCAGCAGACCTCTTTCTCGGTACGAGCAGTACTTC
NA,TRBV6-5,NA,TRBJ2-3,CASRGFTDTQYF,TGTGCCAGCAGGGGCTTCACAGATACGCAGTATTTT
once,TRBV5-1,NA,TRBJ2-3,CASSLEALSGDTQYF,TGCGCCAGCAGCTTGGAGGCCCTGTCGGGTGATACGCAGTATTTT
NA,TRBV12-3/TRBV12-4,NA,TRBJ1-2,CASREREYGYTF,TGTGCCAGCAGAGAAAGGGAGTATGGCTACACCTTC
NA,TRBV7-3,TRBD1,TRBJ1-3,CASSTRQGFDTIYF,TGTGCCAGCAGCACCAGACAGGGGTTTGACACCATATATTTT
once,TRBV28,NA,TRBJ2-3,CASSRQVGTDTQYF,TGTGCCAGCAGTAGACAGGTGGGCACAGATACGCAGTATTTT
NA,TRBV18,NA,TRBJ2-6,CASSPRRDGFSGANVLTF,TGTGCCAGCTCACCACGGAGGGACGGCTTCTCTGGGGCCAACGTCCTGACTTTC
NA,TRBV11-3,TRBD2,TRBJ2-1,CASSLEGLAGNEQFF,TGTGCCAGCAGCCTAGAGGGACTAGCGGGGAATGAGCAGTTCTTC
NA,TRBV27,TRBD2,TRBJ2-5,CASSLRGGPQETQYF,TGTGCCAGCAGTTTACGGGGAGGGCCACAAGAGACCCAGTACTTC
NA,TRBV11-2,TRBD2,TRBJ2-7,CASSSGTSGKSEQYF,TGTGCCAGCAGCTCGGGGACTAGCGGTAAGAGCGAGCAGTACTTC
NA,TRBV7-8,NA,TRBJ1-2,CASSLGGGKGYGYTF,TGTGCCAGCAGCTTAGGAGGCGGTAAAGGCTATGGCTACACCTTC
NA,TRBV3-1/TRBV3-2,NA,TRBJ1-4,CASGWGGLNEKLFF,TGTGCCAGCGGATGGGGCGGCCTGAATGAAAAACTGTTTTTT
NA,TRBV5-4,TRBD2,TRBJ2-3,CASSAPSGGGTDTQYF,TGTGCCAGCAGCGCTCCTAGCGGGGGTGGCACAGATACGCAGTATTTT
NA,TRBV2,TRBD1,TRBJ2-5,CASDGQGSLETQYF,TGTGCCAGCGACGGACAGGGGAGCCTAGAGACCCAGTACTTC
NA,TRBV5-1,NA,TRBJ2-7,CASSIQGGHSYEQYF,TGCGCCAGCAGCATACAGGGGGGGCATTCCTACGAGCAGTACTTC
few,TRBV11-2,TRBD2,TRBJ2-2,CASSLATLAGALPGELFF,TGTGCCAGCAGCTTAGCTACATTAGCGGGGGCGCTACCTGGGGAGCTGTTTTTT
NA,TRBV7-9,NA,TRBJ1-1,CASSLPPSGHRVRDTEAFF,TGTGCCAGCAGCTTACCCCCCTCGGGACATAGGGTTAGGGACACTGAAGCTTTCTTT
NA,TRBV9,TRBD1,TRBJ2-7,CASSYSGTGGYEQYF,TGTGCCAGCAGCTACTCCGGGACAGGGGGCTACGAGCAGTACTTC
NA,TRBV7-8,TRBD1,TRBJ2-7,CASSMGQGNEQYF,TGTGCCAGCAGCATGGGACAGGGAAACGAGCAGTACTTC
NA,TRBV7-9,NA,TRBJ1-4,CASSPSDNEKLFF,TGTGCCAGCAGCCCAAGCGATAATGAAAAACTGTTTTTT
NA,TRBV7-9,NA,TRBJ1-6,CASSLSGSYNSPLHF,TGTGCCAGCAGCCTAAGTGGGAGCTATAATTCACCCCTCCACTTT
NA,TRBV4-1,NA,TRBJ1-4,CASSRGQGSYEKLFF,TGCGCCAGCAGCCGAGGGCAGGGGAGCTACGAAAAACTGTTTTTT
NA,TRBV20-1,TRBD1,TRBJ1-3,CSASSDRAGNTIYF,TGCAGTGCTAGTTCAGACAGGGCTGGAAACACCATATATTTT
NA,TRBV19,TRBD1,TRBJ1-4,CASRDRGSATNEKLFF,TGTGCCAGTAGGGACAGGGGAAGCGCAACTAATGAAAAACTGTTTTTT
few,TRBV19,NA,TRBJ2-1,CASSPTGTHEQFF,TGTGCCAGTAGCCCCACCGGGACACATGAGCAGTTCTTC
once,TRBV5-4,NA,TRBJ2-5,CASSFSSLQETQYF,TGTGCCAGCAGCTTTAGTAGTTTACAAGAGACCCAGTACTTC
NA,TRBV18,NA,TRBJ2-7,CASSPSRQRSSYEQYF,TGTGCCAGCTCACCTTCCCGACAGAGGAGCTCCTACGAGCAGTACTTC
NA,TRBV5-5,NA,TRBJ2-2,CASSLKQGSGELFF,TGTGCCAGCAGCCTCAAACAGGGCTCCGGGGAGCTGTTTTTT
NA,TRBV6-1,TRBD2,TRBJ2-3,CASSGLAGKKNTDTQYF,TGTGCCAGCAGTGGGCTAGCGGGGAAAAAAAACACAGATACGCAGTATTTT
NA,TRBV10-2,NA,TRBJ2-3,CASSEQGRDTQYF,TGCGCCAGCAGTGAGCAAGGGAGGGATACGCAGTATTTT
NA,TRBV7-2,TRBD2,TRBJ2-1,CASSERTSGVAEQFF,TGTGCCAGCAGCGAAAGGACTAGCGGGGTGGCTGAGCAGTTCTTC
NA,TRBV19,TRBD1,TRBJ2-2,CASTYGTDTGELFF,TGTGCCAGTACCTATGGGACAGACACCGGGGAGCTGTTTTTT
NA,TRBV27,TRBD1,TRBJ1-6,CASSPRTGDSPLHF,TGTGCCAGCAGCCCTCGGACAGGGGATTCACCCCTCCACTTT